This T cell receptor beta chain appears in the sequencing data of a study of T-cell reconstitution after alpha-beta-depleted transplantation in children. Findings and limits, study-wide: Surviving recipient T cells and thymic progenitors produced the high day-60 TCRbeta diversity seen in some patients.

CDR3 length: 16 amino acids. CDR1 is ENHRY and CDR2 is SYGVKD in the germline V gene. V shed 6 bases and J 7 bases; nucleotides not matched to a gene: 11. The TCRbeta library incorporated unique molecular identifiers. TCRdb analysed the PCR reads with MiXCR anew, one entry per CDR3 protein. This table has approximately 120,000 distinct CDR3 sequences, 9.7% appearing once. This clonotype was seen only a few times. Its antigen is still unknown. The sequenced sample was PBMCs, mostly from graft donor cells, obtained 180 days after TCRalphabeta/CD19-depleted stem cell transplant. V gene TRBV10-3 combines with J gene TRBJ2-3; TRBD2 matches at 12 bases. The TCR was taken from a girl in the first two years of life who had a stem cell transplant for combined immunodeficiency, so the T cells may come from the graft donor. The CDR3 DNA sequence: TGTGCCATCAGAACCGAACTAGCGGGGGGATTCAATACGCAGTATTTT. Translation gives CAIRTELAGGFNTQYF.